These 7 T cell receptor beta chains were sequenced from one sample in a study of blood T cell repertoires in COVID-19. The data were produced by immunoSEQ multiplex PCR, yet TCRdb's version contains in-frame clones alone and is incomplete. The table includes roughly 40,000 clones, about four fifths detected once. Sequencing input: peripheral blood. The source of these receptors is a human donor with acute or convalescent COVID-19. The donor label of this sample is uncertain.

V is TRBV7-2 and J is TRBJ2-5; perhaps TRBD1 as D (6 bases). V gave up 7 bases and J gave up 0 bases, with 12 bases separating them. From germline, CDR1 is SGHTA and CDR2 FQGNSA. The CDR3 sequence is 14 residues long. CDR3 nucleotides: TGTGCCAGCACCTCTAGGGGGTACCAAGAGACCCAGTACTTC. Protein sequence: CASTSRGYQETQYF.

CDR3 sequence (DNA): TGTGCCAGCAGCGTAGACCCACTAGTTGGCTCCTACAATGAGCAGTTCTTC. This sequence encodes CASSVDPLVGSYNEQFF. The chain uses TRBV9 and TRBJ2-1; D is possibly TRBD2 (5 bases). CDR1 and CDR2 from the germline V gene are SGDLS and YYNGEE. The V end was cut by 0 bases, the J end by 0 bases, with 13 bases between. The CDR3 runs to 17 residues.

The J gene is TRBJ2-1, the V gene TRBV4-1, with D tentatively TRBD1 (5 bases). Per the germline V gene, CDR1 is MGHRA and CDR2 is YSYEKL. The CDR3 consists of 14 residues. Trimming cost V 0 bases and J 4 bases, with 7 bases left between them. CDR3 in amino acids: CASSQDREYNEQFF. The CDR3 coding sequence is TGCGCCAGCAGCCAAGACAGGGAATACAATGAGCAGTTCTTC.

The J gene is TRBJ1-2, the V gene TRBV5-1; 8 bases are shared with TRBD1. V lost 4 bases to trimming and J lost 8 bases; unmatched junction nucleotides: 16. The CDR3 loop spans 16 amino acids. Per germline, CDR1 SGHRS and CDR2 YFSETQ. CDR3 sequence (DNA): TGCGCCAGCAGCCCCGGGACAGGTGCAAGATTGGAGGGCTACACCTTC. Translating gives CASSPGTGARLEGYTF.

CDR3 sequence (DNA): TGCGCCAGCAGCCCTTACAGGGTTGGGGATGAGCAGTTCTTC. This translates into CASSPYRVGDEQFF. The chain carries TRBV5-1 and TRBJ2-1, with a weak D call TRBD1 (6 bases). The germline V gene has CDR1 SGHRS and CDR2 YFSETQ. The CDR3 runs to 14 residues. The V and J ends lost 4 bases and 8 bases respectively, with 16 bases between them. The whole variable domain, filled in from reference TRBV5-1 and TRBJ2-1, reads KAGVTQTPRYLIKTRGQQVTLSCSPISGHRSVSWYQQTPGQGLQFLFEYFSETQRNKGNFPGRFSGRQFSNSRSEMNVSTLELGDSALYLCASSPYRVGDEQFFGPGTRLTVL.

The chain combines TRBV4-1 with TRBJ1-4; 8 bases map to TRBD1. The CDR3 length is 16 residues. The V and J ends lost 1 base and 7 bases, in that order; junction bases with no gene match: 8. CDR1 MGHRA and CDR2 YSYEKL come from the germline V gene. The CDR3 coding sequence is TGCGCCAGCAGCCAAGCCCAGGGGGCGCTGAGTGAAAAACTGTTTTTT. This codes for CASSQAQGALSEKLFF.

The genes are TRBV27 and TRBJ1-5; D not resolved. Trimming took 4 bases from V and 6 from J, leaving 13 bases between them. This CDR3 spans 14 amino acids. Germline CDR1 and CDR2: MNHEY and SMNVEV (reference sequence). For the CDR3, the DNA is TGTGCCAGCAGTTCTCCCTTCCGCGGTCAGCCCCAGCATTTT. Its protein product is CASSSPFRGQPQHF.